This T cell receptor (beta chain) was profiled in a study of CD8+ T cells in alopecia areata. The CDR3 length is 16 residues. Trimming left V 5 bases short and J 3 bases short, with 14 bases between. Germline values: CDR1 SGHTA, CDR2 FQGTGA. The treatment denotes: oral pan-JAK inhibitor, 5-10 mg twice daily. It was cDNA, reverse transcribed from extracted RNA, that served as the sequencing template. Clones were read by immunoSEQ multiplex PCR, and TCRdb kept only the in-frame ones, dropping some. The data show roughly 180,000 clones, approximately 56% seen once. This sequence originates from a human donor with alopecia areata. Sample: CD4+ T cells sorted from blood, taken at week 4, from a patient treated with tofacitinib. V is TRBV7-3 and J is TRBJ2-6; D may be TRBD1 (6 bases). The CDR3 DNA reads as TGTGCCAGCAGCCCCACCTTCAGGGGTGGGGCCAACGTCCTGACTTTC. Translated, it gives CASSPTFRGGANVLTF. Full variable domain (outside the CDR3, taken from reference TRBV7-3 and TRBJ2-6): GAGVSQTPSNKVTEKGKYVELRCDPISGHTALYWYRQSLGQGPEFLIYFQGTGAADDSGLPNDRFFAVRPEGSVSTLKIQRTERGDSAVYLCASSPTFRGGANVLTFGAGSRLTVL.